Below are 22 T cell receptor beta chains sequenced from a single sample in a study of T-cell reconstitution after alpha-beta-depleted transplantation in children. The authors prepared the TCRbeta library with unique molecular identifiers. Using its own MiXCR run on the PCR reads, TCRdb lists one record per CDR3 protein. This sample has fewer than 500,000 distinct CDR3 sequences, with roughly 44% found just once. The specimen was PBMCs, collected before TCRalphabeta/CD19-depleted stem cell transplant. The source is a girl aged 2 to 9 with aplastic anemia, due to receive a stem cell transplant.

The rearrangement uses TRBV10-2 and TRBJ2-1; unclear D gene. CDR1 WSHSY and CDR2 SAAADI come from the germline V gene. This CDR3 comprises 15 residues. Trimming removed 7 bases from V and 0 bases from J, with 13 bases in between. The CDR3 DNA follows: TGCGCCAGCACTGACGCTAGTAGCTCCTACAATGAGCAGTTCTTC. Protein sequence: CASTDASSSYNEQFF.

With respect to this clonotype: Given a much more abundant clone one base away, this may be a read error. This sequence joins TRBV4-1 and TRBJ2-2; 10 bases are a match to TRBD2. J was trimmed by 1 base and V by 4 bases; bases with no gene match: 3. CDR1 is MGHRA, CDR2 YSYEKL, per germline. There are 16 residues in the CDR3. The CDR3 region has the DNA TGCGCCAGCAGCCCTAGCGGGAGAAGGAACACCGGGGAGCTGTTTTTT. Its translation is CASSPSGRRNTGELFF.

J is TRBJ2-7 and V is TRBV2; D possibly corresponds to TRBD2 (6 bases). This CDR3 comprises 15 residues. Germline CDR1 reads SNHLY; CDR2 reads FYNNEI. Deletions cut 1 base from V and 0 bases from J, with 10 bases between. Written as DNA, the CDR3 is TGTGCCAGCAGTGAAGGGCGGGGAACCTCCTACGAGCAGTACTTC. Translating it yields CASSEGRGTSYEQYF.

The CDR3 sequence: CASSQAGTSGIYEQFF. CDR3 sequence (DNA): TGTGCCAGCAGCCAAGCCGGGACTAGCGGGATTTATGAGCAGTTCTTC. The chain links TRBV14 to TRBJ2-1; 13 bases are a match to TRBD2. Germline V gives CDR1 SGHDN, CDR2 FVKESK. V lost 1 base and J lost 8; bases outside the gene matches: 5. The CDR3 runs 16 residues.

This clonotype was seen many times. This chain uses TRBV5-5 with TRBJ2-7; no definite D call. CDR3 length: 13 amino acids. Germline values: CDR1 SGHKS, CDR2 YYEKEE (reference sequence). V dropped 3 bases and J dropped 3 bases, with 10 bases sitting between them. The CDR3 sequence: CASSSQDLYEQYF. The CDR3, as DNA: TGTGCCAGCAGCTCTCAGGACCTCTACGAGCAGTACTTC.

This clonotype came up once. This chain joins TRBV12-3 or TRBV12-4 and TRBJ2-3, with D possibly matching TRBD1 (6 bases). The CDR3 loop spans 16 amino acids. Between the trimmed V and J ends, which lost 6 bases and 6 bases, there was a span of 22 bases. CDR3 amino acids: CASSQGSGSGEDTQYF. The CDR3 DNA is TGTGCCAGCAGCCAGGGGAGCGGAAGCGGAGAGGATACGCAGTATTTT.

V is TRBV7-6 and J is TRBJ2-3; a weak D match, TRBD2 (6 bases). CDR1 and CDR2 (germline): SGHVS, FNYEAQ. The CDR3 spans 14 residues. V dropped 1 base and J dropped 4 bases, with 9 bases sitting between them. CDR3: CASSLGRAADTQYF. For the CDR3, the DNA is TGTGCCAGCAGCTTAGGGAGGGCGGCAGATACGCAGTATTTT.

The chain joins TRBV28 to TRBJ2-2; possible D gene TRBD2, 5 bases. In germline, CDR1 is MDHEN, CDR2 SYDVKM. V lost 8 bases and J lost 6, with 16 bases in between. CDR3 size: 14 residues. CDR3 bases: TGTGCCAGCCGTTCCCCGTACGGGGCCGGGGAGCTGTTTTTT. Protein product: CASRSPYGAGELFF.

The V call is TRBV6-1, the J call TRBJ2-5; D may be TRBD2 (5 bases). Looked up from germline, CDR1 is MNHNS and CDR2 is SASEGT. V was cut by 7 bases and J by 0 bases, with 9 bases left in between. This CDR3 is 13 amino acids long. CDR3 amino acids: CASKDSYQETQYF. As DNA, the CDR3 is TGTGCCAGCAAGGACTCTTACCAAGAGACCCAGTACTTC.

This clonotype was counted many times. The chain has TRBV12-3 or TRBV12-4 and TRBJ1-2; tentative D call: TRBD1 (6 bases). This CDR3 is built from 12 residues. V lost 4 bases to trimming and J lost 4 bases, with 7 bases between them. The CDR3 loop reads CASSSDSYGYTF. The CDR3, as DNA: TGTGCCAGCAGTTCGGACAGCTATGGCTACACCTTC.

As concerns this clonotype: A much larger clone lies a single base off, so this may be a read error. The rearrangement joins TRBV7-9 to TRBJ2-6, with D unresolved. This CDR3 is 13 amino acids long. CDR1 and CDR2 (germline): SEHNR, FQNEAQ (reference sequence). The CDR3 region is CASSLLGVNVLTF. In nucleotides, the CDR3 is TGTGCCAGCAGCTTACTTGGGGTCAACGTCCTGACTTTC.

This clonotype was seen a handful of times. DNA for the CDR3: TGCAGTGCCCGCACTCTGACTAGCGGGGAGGCAGATACGCAGTATTTT. As protein: CSARTLTSGEADTQYF. This chain links TRBV20-1 with TRBJ2-3; 11 bases are shared with TRBD2. V was pared by 6 bases and J by 4 bases, with 12 bases of the junction left unmatched. The CDR3 totals 16 residues. Germline V lookup: CDR1 DFQATT, CDR2 SNEGSKA (reference sequence).

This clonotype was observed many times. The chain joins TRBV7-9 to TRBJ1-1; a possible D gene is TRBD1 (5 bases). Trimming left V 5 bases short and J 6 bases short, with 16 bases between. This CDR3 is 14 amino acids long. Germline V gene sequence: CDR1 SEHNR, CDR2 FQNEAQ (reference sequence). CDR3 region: CASSAPGRGSEAFF. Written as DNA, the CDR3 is TGTGCCAGCAGCGCACCGGGACGGGGGTCTGAAGCTTTCTTT.

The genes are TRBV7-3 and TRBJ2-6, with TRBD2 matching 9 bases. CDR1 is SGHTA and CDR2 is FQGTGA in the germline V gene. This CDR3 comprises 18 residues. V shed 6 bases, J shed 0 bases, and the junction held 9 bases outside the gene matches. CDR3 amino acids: CASSPGLASYSGANVLTF. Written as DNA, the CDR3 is TGTGCCAGCAGTCCTGGACTAGCGTCATACTCTGGGGCCAACGTCCTGACTTTC.

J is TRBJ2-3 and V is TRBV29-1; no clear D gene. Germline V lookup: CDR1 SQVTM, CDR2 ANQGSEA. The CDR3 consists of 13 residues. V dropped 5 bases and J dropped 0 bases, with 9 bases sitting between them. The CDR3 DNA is TGCAGCGTTAGCGAAATCAGCACAGATACGCAGTATTTT. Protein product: CSVSEISTDTQYF.

Written as DNA, the CDR3 is TGCAGTGCTGGGGCCGGAAGTCAAGTGGGCTATGGCTACACCTTC. It translates to CSAGAGSQVGYGYTF. The V gene is TRBV20-1, the J gene TRBJ1-2; D perhaps matches TRBD1 (5 bases). The CDR3 totals 15 residues. V gave up 5 bases and J gave up 4 bases, with 20 bases separating them. Germline loops: CDR1 DFQATT, CDR2 SNEGSKA (reference sequence).

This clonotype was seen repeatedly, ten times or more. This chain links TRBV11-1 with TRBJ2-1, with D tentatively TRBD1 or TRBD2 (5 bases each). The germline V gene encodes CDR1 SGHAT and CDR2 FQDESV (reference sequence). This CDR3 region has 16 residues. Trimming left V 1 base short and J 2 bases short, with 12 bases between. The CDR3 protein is CASSLEPGRAYNEQFF. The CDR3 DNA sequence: TGTGCCAGCAGCTTAGAACCGGGACGGGCCTACAATGAGCAGTTCTTC. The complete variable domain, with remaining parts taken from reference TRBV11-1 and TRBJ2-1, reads EAEVAQSPRYKITEKSQAVAFWCDPISGHATLYWYRQILGQGPELLVQFQDESVVDDSQLPKDRFSAERLKGVDSTLKIQPAELGDSAMYLCASSLEPGRAYNEQFFGPGTRLTVL.

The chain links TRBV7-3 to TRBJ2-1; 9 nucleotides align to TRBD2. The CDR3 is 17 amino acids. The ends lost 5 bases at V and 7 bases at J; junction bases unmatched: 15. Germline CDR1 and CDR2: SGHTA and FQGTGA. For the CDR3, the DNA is TGTGCCAGCAGCCAAACTCTGTTGCTAGCGGGGCATAATGAGCAGTTCTTC. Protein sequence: CASSQTLLLAGHNEQFF.

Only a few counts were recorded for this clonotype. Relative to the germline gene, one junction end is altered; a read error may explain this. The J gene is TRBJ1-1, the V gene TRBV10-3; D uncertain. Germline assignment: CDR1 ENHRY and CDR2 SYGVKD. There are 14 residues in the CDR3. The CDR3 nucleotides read TGTCCCATCAGTGACGGAGGGATAAGCACTGAAGCTTTCTTT. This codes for CPISDGGISTEAFF.

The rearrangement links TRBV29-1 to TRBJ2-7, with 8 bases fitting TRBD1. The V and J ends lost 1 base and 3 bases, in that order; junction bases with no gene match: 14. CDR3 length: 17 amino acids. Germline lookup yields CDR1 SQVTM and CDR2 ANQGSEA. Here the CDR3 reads CSVEARDRTGPYYEQYF. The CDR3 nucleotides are TGCAGCGTTGAAGCTAGGGACAGGACCGGACCTTACTACGAGCAGTACTTC.

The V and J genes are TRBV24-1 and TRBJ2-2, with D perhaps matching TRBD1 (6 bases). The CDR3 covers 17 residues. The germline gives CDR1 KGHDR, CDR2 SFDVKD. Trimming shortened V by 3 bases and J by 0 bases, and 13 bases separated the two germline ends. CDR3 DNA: TGTGCCACCAGTGATCCCACAGGGCCCTCGAACACCGGGGAGCTGTTTTTT. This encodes CATSDPTGPSNTGELFF.

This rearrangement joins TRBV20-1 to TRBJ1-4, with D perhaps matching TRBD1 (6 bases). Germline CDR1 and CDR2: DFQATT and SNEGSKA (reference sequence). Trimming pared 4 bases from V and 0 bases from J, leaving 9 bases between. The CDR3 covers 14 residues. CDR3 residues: CSATTGSTNEKLFF. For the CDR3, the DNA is TGCAGTGCTACGACAGGTTCAACTAATGAAAAACTGTTTTTT.